This T cell receptor (beta chain) appears in the sequencing data of a study of neurological immune-mediated disorders. Time point given: technical triplicate 3. This clonotype was detected ten times or more. TCRdb itself ran the 5' RACE reads through MiXCR, one entry per CDR3 protein. The data hold about 31,000 distinct CDR3 sequences, with approximately 16% observed a single time. Trimming at V came to 6 bases and at J to 6 bases, leaving 11 bases not matched to a gene. This CDR3 has 14 amino acids. The germline CDR1 and CDR2 sequences are DFQATT and SNEGSKA (reference sequence). Input material: CD4+ T cells from blood. The chain combines TRBV20-1 with TRBJ2-3; 8 nucleotides agree with TRBD1. The TCR comes from a female donor with HTLV-1-associated myelopathy (HAM/TSP). The CDR3 spells CSAQNGQGGDTQYF. CDR3 coding DNA: TGCAGTGCCCAAAACGGACAGGGCGGCGATACGCAGTATTTT.